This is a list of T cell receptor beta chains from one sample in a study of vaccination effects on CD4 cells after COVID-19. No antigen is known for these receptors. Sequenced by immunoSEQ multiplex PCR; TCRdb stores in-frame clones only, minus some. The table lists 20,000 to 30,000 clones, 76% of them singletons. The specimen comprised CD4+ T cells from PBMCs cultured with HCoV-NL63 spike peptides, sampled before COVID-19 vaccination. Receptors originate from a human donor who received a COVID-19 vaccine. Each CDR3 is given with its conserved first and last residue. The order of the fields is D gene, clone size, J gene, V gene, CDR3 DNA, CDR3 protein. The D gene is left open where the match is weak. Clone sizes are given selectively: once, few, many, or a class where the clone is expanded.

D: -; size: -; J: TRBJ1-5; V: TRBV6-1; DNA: TGTGCCAGCAGTGAAGCCCCAGGTCCGAATAGCAATCAGCCCCAGCATTTT; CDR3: CASSEAPGPNSNQPQHF
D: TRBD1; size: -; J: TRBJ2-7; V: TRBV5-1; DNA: TGCGCCAGCAGGGAAGGGACAGAAGGTGCCTACGAGCAGTACTTC; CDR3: CASREGTEGAYEQYF
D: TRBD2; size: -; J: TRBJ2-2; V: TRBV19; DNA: TGTGCCAGCCAGGGACTAGCGAGGACCGGGGAGCTGTTTTTT; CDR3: CASQGLARTGELFF
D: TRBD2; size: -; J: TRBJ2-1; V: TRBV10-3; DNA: TGTGCCATCAGTGTTTCATTGTTGGTGCTAGCGGGGGGGAGTAATGAGCAGTTCTTC; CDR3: CAISVSLLVLAGGSNEQFF
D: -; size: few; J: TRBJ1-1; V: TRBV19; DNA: TGTGCCAGTACCTACGGACGTTACACTGAAGCTTTCTTT; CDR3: CASTYGRYTEAFF
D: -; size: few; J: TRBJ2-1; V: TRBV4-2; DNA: TGTGCCAGCAGCCAGCCGGGACACTCATACAATGAGCAGTTCTTC; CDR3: CASSQPGHSYNEQFF
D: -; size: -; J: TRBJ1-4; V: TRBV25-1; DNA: TGTGCCAGCAGTGGCAGCAGCTATCGAGAAAAACTGTTTTTT; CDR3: CASSGSSYREKLFF
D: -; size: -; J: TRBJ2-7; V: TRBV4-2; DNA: TGTGCCAGCAGCCAAACGACTGCCGGCGGGGAGCAGTACTTC; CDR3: CASSQTTAGGEQYF
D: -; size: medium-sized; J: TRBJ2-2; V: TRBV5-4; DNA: TGTGCCAGCAGCTTGGAGGGCTTCCAAGGTGGGGAGCTGTTTTTT; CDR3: CASSLEGFQGGELFF
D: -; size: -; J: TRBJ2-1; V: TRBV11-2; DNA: TGTGCCAGCAGCCCCGTCCGGAGTTTTTCCTACAATGAGCAGTTCTTC; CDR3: CASSPVRSFSYNEQFF
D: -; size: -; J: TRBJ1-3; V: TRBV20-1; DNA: TGCAGTGCTAGTGGTATCACAGGCTATGGAAACACCATATATTTT; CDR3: CSASGITGYGNTIYF
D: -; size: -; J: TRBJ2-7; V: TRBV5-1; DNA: TGCGCCAGCAGCTCCAGGGACCCTTTAGGCGAGCAGTACTTC; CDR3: CASSSRDPLGEQYF
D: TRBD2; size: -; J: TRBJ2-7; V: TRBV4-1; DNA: TGCGCCAGCAGCCAAGTGGTAGCGGGGTTCTACGAGCAGTACTTC; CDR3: CASSQVVAGFYEQYF
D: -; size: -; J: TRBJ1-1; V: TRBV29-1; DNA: TGCAGCGTCCGACGGACGTCGAACACTGAAGCTTTCTTT; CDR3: CSVRRTSNTEAFF
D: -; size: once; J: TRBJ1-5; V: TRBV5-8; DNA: TGTGCCAGCAGCTCAGCTACGGGTAGCAATCAGCCCCAGCATTTT; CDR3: CASSSATGSNQPQHF
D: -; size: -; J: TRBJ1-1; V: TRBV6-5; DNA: TGTGCCAGCACTTATCGAGCGGGGGTGGTGAACACTGAAGCTTTCTTT; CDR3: CASTYRAGVVNTEAFF
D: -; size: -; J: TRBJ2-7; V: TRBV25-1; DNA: TGTGCCAGCAGTGAATTGGGCAGGGGATACGAGCAGTACTTC; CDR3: CASSELGRGYEQYF
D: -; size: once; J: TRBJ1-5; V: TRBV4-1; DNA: TGCGCCAGCAGCCCATCTCCCGGAGACAGTAGCAATCAGCCCCAGCATTTT; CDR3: CASSPSPGDSSNQPQHF
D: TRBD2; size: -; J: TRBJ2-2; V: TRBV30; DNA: TGTGCCTGGAACCCCGGGGGAGGGGTTGCCGGGGAGCTGTTTTTT; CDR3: CAWNPGGGVAGELFF
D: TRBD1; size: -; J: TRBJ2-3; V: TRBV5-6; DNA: TGTGCCAGCAGCTCCCCTGGGACAGGGAGGTTAACAGATACGCAGTATTTT; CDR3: CASSSPGTGRLTDTQYF
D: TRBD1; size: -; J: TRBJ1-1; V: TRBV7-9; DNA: TGTGCCAGCAGTGCAGGGGGTTCCACTGAAGCTTTCTTT; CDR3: CASSAGGSTEAFF
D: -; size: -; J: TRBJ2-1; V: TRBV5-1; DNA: TGCGCCAGCAGCTTTGGTTCTTGGGGGAGGAAGGTGGAAGAGCAGTTCTTC; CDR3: CASSFGSWGRKVEEQFF